These T cell receptor beta chains were read from a single sample in a study of immune characteristics of hereditary and idiopathic chronic pancreatitis. Clones were read by immunoSEQ multiplex PCR, and TCRdb kept only the in-frame ones, dropping some. The data show approximately 2,000 clones, around 74% seen once. The specimen sequenced was pancreas tissue with hereditary chronic pancreatitis. The receptors were gathered from a human donor with chronic pancreatitis. The CDR3 runs from the conserved cysteine through the conserved F or W. A D gene is named only where the DNA matches it firmly. Some rows mark clone size as missing; the rest say once, few, many or name a class of expanded clone.

CDR3	DNA	J	D	V	size
CATSASGGGDEQFF	TGTGCCACCAGTGCGTCGGGGGGGGGCGATGAGCAGTTCTTC	TRBJ2-1	TRBD2	TRBV24-1	few
CASSSTFTDTQYF	TGTGCCAGCAGTTCTACCTTCACAGATACGCAGTATTTT	TRBJ2-3	.	TRBV12-3/TRBV12-4	.
CASSYGGRGHNEQFF	TGTGCCAGCAGTTACGGGGGGAGGGGTCACAATGAGCAGTTCTTC	TRBJ2-1	TRBD2	TRBV6-5	few
CASSNGVGDTQYF	TGTGCCAGCAGCAACGGGGTGGGGGATACGCAGTATTTT	TRBJ2-3	.	TRBV9	.
CSVQPGPTRGDEQFF	TGCAGCGTCCAGCCGGGACCGACAAGGGGCGATGAGCAGTTCTTC	TRBJ2-1	.	TRBV29-1	large
CAWSPANTQYF	TGTGCCTGGAGTCCTGCGAATACGCAGTATTTT	TRBJ2-3	.	TRBV30	.
CASSLRRTGMKKTQYF	TGTGCCAGCAGTCTACGCCGGACAGGGATGAAAAAGACCCAGTACTTC	TRBJ2-5	TRBD1	TRBV27	.
CASSSRGPGANVLTF	TGTGCCAGCAGTTCCCGGGGGCCTGGGGCCAACGTCCTGACTTTC	TRBJ2-6	.	TRBV6-5	.
CASSRGTSVEGTQYF	TGTGCCAGCAGCCGGGGGACTAGCGTGGAGGGGACGCAGTATTTT	TRBJ2-3	TRBD2	TRBV3-1/TRBV3-2	.
CASSLGGSSSPLHF	TGTGCCAGCAGCTTGGGGGGGTCTAGTTCACCCCTCCACTTT	TRBJ1-6	.	TRBV5-8	.
CASSLPPVSEQFF	TGTGCCAGCAGTTTACCGCCTGTAAGTGAGCAGTTCTTC	TRBJ2-1	.	TRBV28	.
CASSYSGTGGTGELFF	TGTGCCAGCAGTTACTCGGGGACAGGGGGCACCGGGGAGCTGTTTTTT	TRBJ2-2	TRBD1	TRBV6-6	once
CASSLFSNPETGELFF	TGTGCCAGCAGCTTATTCAGTAATCCGGAGACCGGGGAGCTGTTTTTT	TRBJ2-2	.	TRBV7-9	large
CASSQQSRTEAFF	TGTGCCAGCAGCCAACAGTCGAGGACTGAAGCTTTCTTT	TRBJ1-1	.	TRBV7-3	.
CATSREGGTVGTYEQYF	TGTGCCACCAGCAGAGAAGGGGGGACAGTTGGGACCTACGAGCAGTACTTC	TRBJ2-7	.	TRBV15	.
CATRGARETQYF	TGTGCCACCAGGGGGGCGCGAGAGACCCAGTACTTC	TRBJ2-5	.	TRBV28	.
CAWNTNSGNTIYF	TGTGCCTGGAACACCAACTCTGGAAACACCATATATTTT	TRBJ1-3	.	TRBV30	.
CASSRGTGRTKNIQYF	TGTGCCAGCAGCAGGGGCACTGGTCGAACCAAAAACATTCAGTACTTC	TRBJ2-4	.	TRBV14	.
CASSLNSGNYNEQFF	TGTGCCAGCAGCTTAAATAGCGGGAACTACAATGAGCAGTTCTTC	TRBJ2-1	TRBD2	TRBV7-2	once
CASRRAYSPVVTPYGYTF	TGCGCCAGCAGGAGGGCCTATTCACCCGTCGTGACACCCTATGGCTACACCTTC	TRBJ1-2	.	TRBV10-1	.
CASTGGLAGADTQYF	TGTGCCAGCACTGGGGGACTAGCGGGAGCGGATACGCAGTATTTT	TRBJ2-3	TRBD2	TRBV6-5	.
CATQRGNNQPQHF	TGTGCCACCCAGCGAGGGAACAATCAGCCCCAGCATTTT	TRBJ1-5	.	TRBV7-2	.
CASSLTGFYGYTF	TGTGCCAGCAGCTTGACAGGGTTCTATGGCTACACCTTC	TRBJ1-2	.	TRBV5-4	.
CASSQGWFEGVTDTQYF	TGCGCCAGCAGCCAAGGGTGGTTCGAGGGGGTCACAGATACGCAGTATTTT	TRBJ2-3	.	TRBV4-3	few
CASSRGVSGNQETQYF	TGTGCCAGCAGCCGGGGGGTTAGCGGGAACCAAGAGACCCAGTACTTC	TRBJ2-5	TRBD2	TRBV5-4	.
CASSYLRYEQYF	TGTGCCAGCAGTTACTTAAGGTACGAGCAGTACTTC	TRBJ2-7	.	TRBV6-2/TRBV6-3	.
CASSIGPLESNEQFF	TGTGCCAGTAGTATTGGTCCCCTTGAGTCCAATGAGCAGTTCTTC	TRBJ2-1	.	TRBV19	.
CSAQGPYGYTF	TGCAGTGCTCAGGGCCCCTATGGCTACACCTTC	TRBJ1-2	.	TRBV20-1	.
CASSPSGSTYEQYF	TGTGCCAGCAGCCCCTCGGGAAGCACCTACGAGCAGTACTTC	TRBJ2-7	.	TRBV3-1/TRBV3-2	.
CAINPGQGTNEQYF	TGTGCCATCAATCCGGGACAGGGGACAAACGAGCAGTACTTC	TRBJ2-7	TRBD1	TRBV10-3	few